This T cell receptor beta chain was identified during a study of blood T cell repertoires in COVID-19. Study-level information: T cells, B-cell-depleted T cells, or PBMCs provided the cDNA or gDNA that served as material.

Recovered status applied to Cohort 3 donors who had two consecutive negative PCRs. It also applied to those with clearance or with symptom resolution. CDR1 and CDR2 from the germline V gene are SGHNT and YYREEE (reference sequence). The CDR3 is 15 amino acids. Trimming left V 1 base short and J 2 bases short, with 11 bases between. Here immunoSEQ multiplex PCR was the method, and the copy in TCRdb shows in-frame clones only, minus some. The profile shows roughly 130,000 clones, 75% to 90% of them singletons. The receptor was isolated from a woman in her 50s who had recovered from COVID-19. The gene calls are TRBV5-4 and TRBJ2-3, with D possibly being TRBD1 (6 bases). Sequenced input: PBMCs or T cells enriched from blood (not recorded which). CDR3 sequence reads: CASSLSGQPTDTQYF. CDR3 bases: TGTGCCAGCAGCTTGAGCGGACAGCCCACAGATACGCAGTATTTT.